The rows below give T cell receptor beta chains drawn from one sample of a study of blood T cell repertoires in COVID-19. The method was immunoSEQ multiplex PCR; TCRdb's version includes in-frame clones alone and lacks a portion of them. The profile covers hundreds of thousands of clones, with about 90% appearing a single time and 1.5% to 2.5% taken by the ten largest. Sequencing was done on a sample of PBMCs or T cells enriched from blood (not recorded which). These receptors came from a man in his forties in a cohort exposed to, infected with or recovered from COVID-19 (not recorded which). Each CDR3 is given with its conserved first and last residue. The D gene is left open where the match is weak.

>TRBJ1-5|TRBV4-1|TRBD1
CASRPTGNSNQPQHF
>TRBJ1-5|TRBV6-2/TRBV6-3|TRBD1
CASSYSGQGPRLNSNQPQHF
>TRBJ1-1|TRBV7-9|TRBD1
CASSGQQGATEAFF
>TRBJ2-3|TRBV7-3|NA
CASSTGTSGDTQYF
>TRBJ2-1|TRBV20-1|NA
CSASVGSSINEQFF
>TRBJ2-3|TRBV9|NA
CASSVGGSRADTQYF
>TRBJ1-4|TRBV5-1|NA
CASSLTGRVNEKLFF
>TRBJ1-2|TRBV3-1/TRBV3-2|TRBD1
CASSHLLDRVRGYTF
>TRBJ2-1|TRBV19|NA
CASTNPRNMGDEQFF
>TRBJ2-2|TRBV4-2|TRBD2
CASSPGGGETGELFF
>TRBJ2-5|TRBV5-8|NA
CASSLARRGGRETQYF
>TRBJ2-1|TRBV7-9|NA
CASSDAPGDEFF
>TRBJ1-3|TRBV5-1|TRBD1
CASSLQGTGNTIYF
>TRBJ2-7|TRBV7-9|NA
CASSLTTESYEQYF
>TRBJ2-7|TRBV11-2|NA
CASSLGLAHEQYF
>TRBJ1-1|TRBV2|TRBD1
CASSAQGVRNTEAFF
>TRBJ2-3|TRBV29-1|TRBD2
CSVEDPGLAGGTQYF
>TRBJ2-3|TRBV7-2|NA
CASSLQTSDTQYF
>TRBJ2-3|TRBV10-3|TRBD2
CAITTSGRGTDTQYF
>TRBJ2-5|TRBV2|TRBD2
CASSEGLAAQETQYF
>TRBJ2-1|TRBV18|TRBD2
CASSPLTSVNEQFF
>TRBJ1-1|TRBV5-1|NA
CASSPPTVSTEAFF
>TRBJ2-1|TRBV5-5|NA
CASSLGGSPYNEQFF
>TRBJ2-5|TRBV30|NA
CAWGQVNQETQYF
>TRBJ1-4|TRBV28|TRBD1
CASRTGQGDEKLFF
>TRBJ2-2|TRBV7-2|TRBD2
CASSLGLAGETGELFF
>TRBJ2-1|TRBV6-6|NA
CASSSRGQGNNEQFF
>TRBJ2-4|TRBV27|NA
CASTLSEGRSVDIQYF
>TRBJ2-2|TRBV27|TRBD1
CASSADRGSFGTGELFF
>TRBJ2-1|TRBV3-1/TRBV3-2|TRBD2
CASSRHLAETYNEQFF
>TRBJ2-3|TRBV5-1|NA
CASSLDGFGDTQYF
>TRBJ1-6|TRBV6-5|TRBD1
CASHHRGLVPLHF
>TRBJ2-3|TRBV28|TRBD1
CASSPRDRGFGGDTQYF
>TRBJ2-7|TRBV18|NA
CASSPGMGEQYF
>TRBJ1-2|TRBV27|NA
CASSPPGNYGYTF
>TRBJ1-1|TRBV10-1|NA
CASSGQTNTEAFF
>TRBJ1-4|TRBV10-1|TRBD1
CASSESQGAEKLFF
>TRBJ2-3|TRBV7-9|TRBD2
CASSSSSGAADTQYF
>TRBJ2-1|TRBV7-8|TRBD2
CASSLPKTGGGLAGGNEQFF
>TRBJ2-7|TRBV5-1|TRBD2
CASSLSSGYTYEQYF
>TRBJ2-7|TRBV5-6|NA
CASSLTGQGEQYF
>TRBJ2-7|TRBV15|NA
CATSRDAGALYEQYF
>TRBJ2-3|TRBV3-1/TRBV3-2|TRBD2
CASSQVELADGGDTQYF
>TRBJ1-5|TRBV6-5|TRBD1
CASASGTGGRQPQHF
>TRBJ1-5|TRBV6-5|NA
CASTVLTGPHQPQHF
>TRBJ2-2|TRBV4-1|NA
CASSQAYTGELFF